Below, 5 T cell receptor beta chains from the same sample are listed, as sequenced in a study of tumor-infiltrating lymphocytes in oesophageal squamous cell carcinoma. MiXCR, run by TCRdb on the PCR reads, gives a single entry per CDR3 protein. The sample contains 20,000 or so distinct CDR3 sequences, approximately 39% of which appear only once. Material: normal esophageal tissue next to the tumor. Receptors originate from a male donor with esophageal squamous cell carcinoma.

This clonotype came up many times. V and J are TRBV7-2 and TRBJ2-7; no clear D. Germline CDR1 reads SGHTA; CDR2 reads FQGNSA. The CDR3 extends over 13 amino acids. Trimming pared 1 base from V and 2 bases from J, leaving 6 bases between. CDR3: CASSLGTPYEQYF. The CDR3 nucleotides read TGTGCCAGCAGCTTAGGGACCCCCTACGAGCAGTACTTC.

Relative to its sample, this clonotype is medium-sized. The chain uses TRBV7-8 and TRBJ2-3, with D hard to call. The CDR3 covers 13 residues. The germline CDR1 and CDR2 sequences are SGHVS and FQNEAQ. Deletions cut 4 bases from V and 5 bases from J, with 10 bases between. The CDR3 DNA follows: TGTGCCAGCAGCTCGACAATGGGAGATACGCAGTATTTT. Translating it yields CASSSTMGDTQYF.

This chain connects TRBV24-1 to TRBJ2-1; possibly TRBD2 for D (6 bases). The germline V gene encodes CDR1 KGHDR and CDR2 SFDVKD. CDR3 length equals 16 residues. With 2 bases removed from V and 2 bases from J, the gap between germline ends came to 12 bases. The chain's CDR3 is CATSDWDSRTYNEQFF. The CDR3 nucleotides read TGTGCCACCAGTGATTGGGACTCCCGGACCTACAATGAGCAGTTCTTC.

This clonotype was seen ten or more times. This rearrangement joins TRBV11-3 to TRBJ1-3; D is undetermined. Germline V gene sequence: CDR1 SGHNT, CDR2 YENEEA. Trimming left V 5 bases short and J 0 bases short, with 11 bases between. The CDR3 length is 15 residues. The CDR3 protein is CASSLTGISGNTIYF. The CDR3 nucleotides read TGTGCCAGCAGCCTGACCGGGATCTCTGGAAACACCATATATTTT. Filled out from reference TRBV11-3 and TRBJ1-3, the complete variable domain reads EAGVVQSPRYKIIEKKQPVAFWCNPISGHNTLYWYLQNLGQGPELLIRYENEEAVDDSQLPKDRFSAERLKGVDSTLKIQPAELGDSAVYLCASSLTGISGNTIYFGEGSWLTVV.

In its sample, this clonotype was seen many times. The chain combines TRBV11-2 with TRBJ1-1, with D uncertain. Germline CDR1 is SGHAT and CDR2 is FQNNGV. The ends were cut back, 0 bases at V and 7 bases at J, with 9 bases in the middle. The CDR3 length is 13 residues. This CDR3 reads CASSLDQSGEAFF. The CDR3 region has the DNA TGTGCCAGCAGCTTAGATCAGTCGGGTGAAGCTTTCTTT.